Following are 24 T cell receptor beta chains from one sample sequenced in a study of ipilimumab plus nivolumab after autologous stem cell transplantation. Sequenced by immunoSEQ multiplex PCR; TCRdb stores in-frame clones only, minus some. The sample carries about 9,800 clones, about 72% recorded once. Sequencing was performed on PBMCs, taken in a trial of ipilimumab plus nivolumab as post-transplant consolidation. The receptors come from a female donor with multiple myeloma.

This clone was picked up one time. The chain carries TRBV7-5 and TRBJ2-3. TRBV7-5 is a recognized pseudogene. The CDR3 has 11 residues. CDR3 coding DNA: TGTGCCAGCAGCTCATCTGATACGCAGTATTTT. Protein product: CASSSSDTQYF.

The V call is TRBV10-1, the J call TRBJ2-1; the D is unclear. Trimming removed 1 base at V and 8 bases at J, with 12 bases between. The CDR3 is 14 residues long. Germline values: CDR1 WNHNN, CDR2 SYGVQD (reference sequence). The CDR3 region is CASSEFQSRDEQFF. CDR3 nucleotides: TGCGCCAGCAGTGAGTTCCAGTCTAGGGATGAGCAGTTCTTC.

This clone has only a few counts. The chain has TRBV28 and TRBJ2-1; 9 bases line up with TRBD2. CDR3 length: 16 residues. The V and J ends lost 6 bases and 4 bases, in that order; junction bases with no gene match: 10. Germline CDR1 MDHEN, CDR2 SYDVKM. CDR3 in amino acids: CASSPSLAGRYNEQFF. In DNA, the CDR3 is TGTGCCAGCAGCCCGTCCCTAGCGGGACGTTACAATGAGCAGTTCTTC.

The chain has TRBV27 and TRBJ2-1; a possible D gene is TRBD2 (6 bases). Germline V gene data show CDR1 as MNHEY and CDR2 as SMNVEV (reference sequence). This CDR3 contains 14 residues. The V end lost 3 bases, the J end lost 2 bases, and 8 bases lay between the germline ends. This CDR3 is CASSFKRAYNEQFF. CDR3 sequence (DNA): TGTGCCAGCAGTTTTAAGCGGGCCTACAATGAGCAGTTCTTC.

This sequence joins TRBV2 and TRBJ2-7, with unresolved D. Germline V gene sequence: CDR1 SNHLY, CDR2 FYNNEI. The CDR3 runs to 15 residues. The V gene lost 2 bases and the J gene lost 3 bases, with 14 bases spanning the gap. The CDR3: CASSEWASHLYEQYF. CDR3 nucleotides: TGTGCCAGCAGTGAATGGGCGTCTCACCTCTACGAGCAGTACTTC.

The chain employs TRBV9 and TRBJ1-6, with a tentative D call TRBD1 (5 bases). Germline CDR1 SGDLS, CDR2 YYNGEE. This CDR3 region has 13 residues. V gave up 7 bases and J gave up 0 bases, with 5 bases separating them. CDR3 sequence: CASQGSYNSPLHF. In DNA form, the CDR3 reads TGTGCCAGCCAGGGCTCCTATAATTCACCCCTCCACTTT.

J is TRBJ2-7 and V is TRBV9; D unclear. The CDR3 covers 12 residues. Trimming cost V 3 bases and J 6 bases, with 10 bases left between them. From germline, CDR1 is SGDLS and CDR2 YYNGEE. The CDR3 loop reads CASSALGLEQYF. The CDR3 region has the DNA TGTGCCAGCAGCGCGCTGGGTCTCGAGCAGTACTTC.

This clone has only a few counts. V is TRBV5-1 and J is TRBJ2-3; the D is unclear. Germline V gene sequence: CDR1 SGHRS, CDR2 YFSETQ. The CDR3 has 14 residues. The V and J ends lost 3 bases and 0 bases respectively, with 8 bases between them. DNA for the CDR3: TGCGCCAGCAGCTCCTCTACTAGCACAGATACGCAGTATTTT. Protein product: CASSSSTSTDTQYF.

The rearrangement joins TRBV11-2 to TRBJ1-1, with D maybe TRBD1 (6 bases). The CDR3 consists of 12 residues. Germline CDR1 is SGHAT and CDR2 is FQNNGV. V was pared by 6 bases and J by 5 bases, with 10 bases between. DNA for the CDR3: TGTGCCAGCAGGAAACAGGGAACTGAAGCTTTCTTT. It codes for CASRKQGTEAFF.

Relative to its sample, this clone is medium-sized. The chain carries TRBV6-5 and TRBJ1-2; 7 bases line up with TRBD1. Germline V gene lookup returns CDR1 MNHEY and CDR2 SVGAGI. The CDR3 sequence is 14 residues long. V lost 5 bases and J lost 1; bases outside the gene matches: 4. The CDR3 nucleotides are TGTGCCAGCAGTCGAACAGGGGATAACTATGGCTACACCTTC. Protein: CASSRTGDNYGYTF.

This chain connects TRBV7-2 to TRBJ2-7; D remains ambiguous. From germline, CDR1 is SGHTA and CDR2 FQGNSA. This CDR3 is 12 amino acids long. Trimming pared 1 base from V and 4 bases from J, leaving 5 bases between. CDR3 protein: CASSLGRYEQYF. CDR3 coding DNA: TGTGCCAGCAGCTTAGGACGTTACGAGCAGTACTTC.

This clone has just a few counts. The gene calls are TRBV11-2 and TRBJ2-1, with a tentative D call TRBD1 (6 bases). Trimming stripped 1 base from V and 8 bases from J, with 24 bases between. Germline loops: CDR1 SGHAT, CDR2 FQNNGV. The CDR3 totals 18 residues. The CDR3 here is CASSLGTTGITNGDEQFF. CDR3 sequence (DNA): TGTGCCAGCAGCTTAGGAACAACAGGGATTACCAACGGCGATGAGCAGTTCTTC.

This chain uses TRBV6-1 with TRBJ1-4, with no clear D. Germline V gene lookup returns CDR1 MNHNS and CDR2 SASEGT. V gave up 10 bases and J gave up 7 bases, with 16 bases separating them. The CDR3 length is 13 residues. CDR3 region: CATGREVGEKLFF. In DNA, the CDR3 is TGTGCCACCGGAAGGGAGGTTGGTGAAAAACTGTTTTTT.

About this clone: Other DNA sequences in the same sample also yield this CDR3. This chain's CDR3 is CSVGQGGDTQYF. The CDR3 region has the DNA TGCAGCGTAGGACAGGGGGGAGATACGCAGTATTTT. This rearrangement joins TRBV29-1 to TRBJ2-3, with TRBD1 matching over 10 bases. The V segment lost 6 bases and the J segment 5 bases; nucleotides outside the gene matches: 2. In germline, CDR1 is SQVTM, CDR2 ANQGSEA. The CDR3 consists of 12 residues.

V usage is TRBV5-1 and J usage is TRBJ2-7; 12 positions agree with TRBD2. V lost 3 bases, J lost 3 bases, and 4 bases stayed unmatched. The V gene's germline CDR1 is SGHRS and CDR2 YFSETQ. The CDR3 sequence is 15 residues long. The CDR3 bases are TGCGCCAGCAGCTGGACTAGCGGGACCATCTACGAGCAGTACTTC. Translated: CASSWTSGTIYEQYF. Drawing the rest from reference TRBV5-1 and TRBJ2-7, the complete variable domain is KAGVTQTPRYLIKTRGQQVTLSCSPISGHRSVSWYQQTPGQGLQFLFEYFSETQRNKGNFPGRFSGRQFSNSRSEMNVSTLELGDSALYLCASSWTSGTIYEQYFGPGTRLTVT.

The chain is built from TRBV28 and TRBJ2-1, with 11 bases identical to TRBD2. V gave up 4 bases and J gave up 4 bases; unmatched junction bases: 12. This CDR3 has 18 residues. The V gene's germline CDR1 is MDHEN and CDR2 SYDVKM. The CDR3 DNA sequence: TGTGCCAGCAGTTCTACAGGGGCCGGGACTAGCGGTTACAATGAGCAGTTCTTC. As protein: CASSSTGAGTSGYNEQFF.

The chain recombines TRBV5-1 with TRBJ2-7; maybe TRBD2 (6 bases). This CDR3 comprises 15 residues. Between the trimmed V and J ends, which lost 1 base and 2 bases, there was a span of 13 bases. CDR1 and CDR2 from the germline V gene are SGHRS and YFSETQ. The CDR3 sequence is CASSLWGEYPYEQYF. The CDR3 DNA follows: TGCGCCAGCAGCTTGTGGGGGGAATACCCCTACGAGCAGTACTTC.

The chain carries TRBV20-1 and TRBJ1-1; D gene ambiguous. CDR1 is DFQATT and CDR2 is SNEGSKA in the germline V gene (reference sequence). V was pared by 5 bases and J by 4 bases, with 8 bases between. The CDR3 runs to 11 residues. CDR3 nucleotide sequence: TGCAGTGCTCCCCCACTCACTGAAGCTTTCTTT. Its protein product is CSAPPLTEAFF.

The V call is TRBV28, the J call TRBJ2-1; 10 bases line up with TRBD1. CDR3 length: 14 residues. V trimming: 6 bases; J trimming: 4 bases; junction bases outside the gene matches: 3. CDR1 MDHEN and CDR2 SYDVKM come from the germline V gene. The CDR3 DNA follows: TGTGCCAGCAGAAGACAGGGGGCGTACAATGAGCAGTTCTTC. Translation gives CASRRQGAYNEQFF.

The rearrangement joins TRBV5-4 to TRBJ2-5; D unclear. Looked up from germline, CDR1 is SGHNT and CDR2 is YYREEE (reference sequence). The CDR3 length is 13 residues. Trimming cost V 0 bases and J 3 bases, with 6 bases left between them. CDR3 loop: CASSLGPKETQYF. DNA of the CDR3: TGTGCCAGCAGCTTGGGACCTAAAGAGACCCAGTACTTC.

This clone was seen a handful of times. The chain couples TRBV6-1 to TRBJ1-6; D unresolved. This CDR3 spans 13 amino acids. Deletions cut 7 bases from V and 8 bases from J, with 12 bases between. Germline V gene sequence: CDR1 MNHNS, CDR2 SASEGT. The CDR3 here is CASNSLLDSPLHF. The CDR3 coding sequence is TGTGCCAGCAATAGTCTTTTGGATTCACCCCTCCACTTT.

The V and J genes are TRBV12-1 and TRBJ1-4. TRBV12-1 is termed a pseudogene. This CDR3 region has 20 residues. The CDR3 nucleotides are TGTGCCAGCAGCTTAGCGAGGTCGGGGGCGGGATGTGGGACTAATGAAAAACTGTTTTTT. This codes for CASSLARSGAGCGTNEKLFF.

The CDR3 sequence is CASSPQGAPQKDGYTF. CDR3 DNA sequence: TGTGCCAGCAGCCCCCAAGGGGCCCCACAGAAAGATGGCTACACCTTC. The chain links TRBV7-3 to TRBJ1-2, with D maybe TRBD1 (5 bases). The V and J ends lost 5 bases and 6 bases respectively, with 22 bases between them. CDR3 length: 16 amino acids. Germline V gene lookup returns CDR1 SGHTA and CDR2 FQGTGA.

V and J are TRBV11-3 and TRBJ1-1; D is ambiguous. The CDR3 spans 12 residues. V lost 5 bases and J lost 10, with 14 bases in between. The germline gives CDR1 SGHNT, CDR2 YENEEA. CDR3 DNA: TGTGCCAGCAGCGCAGACGGATTTCTAGCTTTCTTT. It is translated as CASSADGFLAFF.